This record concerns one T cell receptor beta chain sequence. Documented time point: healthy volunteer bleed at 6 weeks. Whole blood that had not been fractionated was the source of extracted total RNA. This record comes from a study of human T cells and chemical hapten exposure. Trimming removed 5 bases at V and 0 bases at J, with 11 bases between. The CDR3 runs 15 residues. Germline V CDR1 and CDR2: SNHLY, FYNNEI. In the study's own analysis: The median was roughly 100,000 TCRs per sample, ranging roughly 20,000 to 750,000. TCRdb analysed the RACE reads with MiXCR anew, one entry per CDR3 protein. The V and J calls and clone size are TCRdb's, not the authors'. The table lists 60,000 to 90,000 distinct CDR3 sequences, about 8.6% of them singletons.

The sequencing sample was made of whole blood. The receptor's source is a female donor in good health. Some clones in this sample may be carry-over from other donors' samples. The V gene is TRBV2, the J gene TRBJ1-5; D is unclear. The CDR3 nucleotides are TGTGCCAGCAGTCTTGTACATCTTAGCAATCAGCCCCAGCATTTT. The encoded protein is CASSLVHLSNQPQHF. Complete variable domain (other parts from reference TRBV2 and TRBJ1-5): EPEVTQTPSHQVTQMGQEVILRCVPISNHLYFYWYRQILGQKVEFLVSFYNNEISEKSEIFDDQFSVERPDGSNFTLKIRSTKLEDSAMYFCASSLVHLSNQPQHFGDGTRLSIL.